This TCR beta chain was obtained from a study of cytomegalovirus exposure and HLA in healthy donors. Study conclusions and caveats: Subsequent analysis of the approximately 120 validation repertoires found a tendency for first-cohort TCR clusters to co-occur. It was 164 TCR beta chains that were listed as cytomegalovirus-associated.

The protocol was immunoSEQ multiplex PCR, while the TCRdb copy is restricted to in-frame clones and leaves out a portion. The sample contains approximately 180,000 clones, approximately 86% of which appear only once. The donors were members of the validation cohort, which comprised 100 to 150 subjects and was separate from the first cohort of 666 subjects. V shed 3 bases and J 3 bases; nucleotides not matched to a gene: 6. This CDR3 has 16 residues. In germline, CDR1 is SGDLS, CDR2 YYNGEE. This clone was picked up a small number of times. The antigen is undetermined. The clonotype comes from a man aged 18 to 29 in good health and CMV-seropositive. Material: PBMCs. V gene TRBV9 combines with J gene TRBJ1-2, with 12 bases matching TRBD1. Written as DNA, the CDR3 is TGTGCCAGCAGCGGTGGGACAGGGGGCGATGACTATGGCTACACCTTC. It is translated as CASSGGTGGDDYGYTF. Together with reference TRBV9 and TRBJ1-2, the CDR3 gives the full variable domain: DSGVTQTPKHLITATGQRVTLRCSPRSGDLSVYWYQQSLDQGLQFLIQYYNGEERAKGNILERFSAQQFPDLHSELNLSSLELGDSALYFCASSGGTGGDDYGYTFGSGTRLTVV.